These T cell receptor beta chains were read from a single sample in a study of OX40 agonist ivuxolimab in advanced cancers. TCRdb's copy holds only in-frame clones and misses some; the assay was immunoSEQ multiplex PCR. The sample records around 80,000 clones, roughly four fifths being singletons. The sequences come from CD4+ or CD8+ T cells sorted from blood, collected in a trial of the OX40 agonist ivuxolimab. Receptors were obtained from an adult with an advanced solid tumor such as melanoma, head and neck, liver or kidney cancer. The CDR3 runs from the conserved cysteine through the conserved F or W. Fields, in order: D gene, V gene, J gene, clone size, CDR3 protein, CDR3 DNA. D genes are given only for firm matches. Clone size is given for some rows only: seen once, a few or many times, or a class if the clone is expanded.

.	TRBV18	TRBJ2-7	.	CASSPLSGEDEQYF	TGTGCCAGCTCACCACTATCGGGAGAGGATGAGCAGTACTTC
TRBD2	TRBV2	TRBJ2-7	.	CASRRGLAGGNEQYF	TGTGCCAGCAGGAGGGGACTAGCGGGAGGAAACGAGCAGTACTTC
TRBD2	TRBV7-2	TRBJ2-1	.	CASSLLAGGYNEQFF	TGTGCCAGCAGCCTCCTAGCGGGAGGATACAATGAGCAGTTCTTC
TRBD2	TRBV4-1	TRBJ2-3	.	CASSPAALAGADTQYF	TGCGCCAGCAGCCCGGCCGCACTAGCGGGAGCTGATACGCAGTATTTT
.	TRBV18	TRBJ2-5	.	CASSSGLQYGGTQYF	TGTGCCAGCTCATCTGGACTCCAATACGGCGGGACCCAGTACTTC
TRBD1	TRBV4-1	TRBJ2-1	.	CASSRLTGGFENEQFF	TGCGCCAGCAGCCGCCTGACAGGGGGTTTTGAAAATGAGCAGTTCTTC
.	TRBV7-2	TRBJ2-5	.	CASSLEYQETQYF	TGTGCCAGCAGCTTAGAATACCAAGAGACCCAGTACTTC
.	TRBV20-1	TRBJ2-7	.	CSATDAYEQYF	TGCAGTGCTACCGATGCCTACGAGCAGTACTTC
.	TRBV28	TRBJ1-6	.	CASSLGGTLHF	TGTGCCAGCAGTTTGGGGGGTACCCTCCACTTT
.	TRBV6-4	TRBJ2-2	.	CASSDSVGGVFGELFF	TGTGCCAGCAGTGACTCCGTAGGAGGGGTCTTCGGGGAGCTGTTTTTT
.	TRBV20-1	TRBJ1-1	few	CSASVREEAFF	TGCAGTGCTAGCGTTCGCGAAGAAGCTTTCTTT
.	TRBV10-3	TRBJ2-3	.	CAISVGADADTQYF	TGTGCCATCAGCGTAGGGGCTGATGCAGATACGCAGTATTTT
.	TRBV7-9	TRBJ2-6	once	CASTRRGPGANVLTF	TGTGCCAGCACCCGTCGGGGACCTGGGGCCAACGTCCTGACTTTC
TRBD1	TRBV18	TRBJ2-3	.	CASSLPRTGGTDTQYF	TGTGCCAGCTCACTCCCGAGGACAGGAGGAACAGATACGCAGTATTTT
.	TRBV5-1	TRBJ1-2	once	CASSFYPTGGGYTF	TGCGCCAGCAGCTTCTACCCCACCGGGGGTGGCTACACCTTC
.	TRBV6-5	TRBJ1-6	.	CASRTGGLAWSPLHF	TGTGCCAGCAGAACCGGGGGACTTGCTTGGTCACCCCTCCACTTT
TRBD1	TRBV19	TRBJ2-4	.	CATKPGQVNIQYF	TGTGCCACCAAACCGGGACAGGTGAACATTCAGTACTTC
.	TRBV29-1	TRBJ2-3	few	CSVTGTNRNTQYF	TGCAGCGTGACAGGGACTAACCGGAATACGCAGTATTTT
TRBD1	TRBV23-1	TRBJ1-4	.	CASSQMGERGQGEKLFF	TGCGCCAGCAGTCAAATGGGGGAGAGGGGGCAAGGGGAAAAACTGTTTTTT
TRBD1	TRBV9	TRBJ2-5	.	CASSRDGDRKETQYF	TGTGCCAGCAGCAGAGACGGGGACAGGAAAGAGACCCAGTACTTC
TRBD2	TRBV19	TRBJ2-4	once	CASSSTSSGERLQYF	TGTGCCAGTAGTAGCACCTCTAGCGGGGAGCGCCTTCAGTACTTC
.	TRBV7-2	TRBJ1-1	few	CASSLDGFTEAFF	TGTGCCAGCAGCTTAGATGGATTCACTGAAGCTTTCTTT
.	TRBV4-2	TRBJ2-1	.	CASSPARGEQFF	TGTGCCAGCAGCCCGGCCCGTGGTGAGCAGTTCTTC